The source of this T cell receptor beta chain is a study of cytomegalovirus exposure and HLA in healthy donors. The CDR3 is 11 residues long. Per the germline V gene, CDR1 is MNHNS and CDR2 is SASEGT. The V end lost 4 bases, the J end lost 5 bases, and 6 bases lay between the germline ends. On this clone: Its antigen is currently unknown.

Primers for the PCR totalled 60 Vbeta and 13 Jbeta. Produced via immunoSEQ multiplex PCR; TCRdb's table is partial and in-frame only. The sample lists some 150,000 clones; roughly 77% were seen once. Overall study results and limits: Presence/absence analyses supposed approximately even sequencing depth among donors.

The sequence came from a human donor in good health. The specimen sequenced was PBMCs. This sequence joins TRBV6-1 and TRBJ2-7; D is uncertain. The CDR3 nucleotides read TGTGCCAGCAGTGCCCTCCACGAGCAGTACTTC. Encoded protein: CASSALHEQYF.